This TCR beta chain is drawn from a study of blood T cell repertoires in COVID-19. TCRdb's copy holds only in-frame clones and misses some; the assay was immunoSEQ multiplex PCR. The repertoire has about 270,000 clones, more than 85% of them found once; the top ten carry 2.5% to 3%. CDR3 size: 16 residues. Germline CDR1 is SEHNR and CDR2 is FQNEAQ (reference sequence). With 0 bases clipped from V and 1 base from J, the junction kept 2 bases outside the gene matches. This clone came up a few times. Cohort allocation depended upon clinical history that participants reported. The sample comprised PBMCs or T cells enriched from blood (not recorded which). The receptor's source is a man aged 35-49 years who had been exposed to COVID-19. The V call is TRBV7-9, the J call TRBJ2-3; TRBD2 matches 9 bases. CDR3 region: CASSLAAGGRTDTQYF. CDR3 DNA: TGTGCCAGCAGCTTAGCAGCGGGGGGCCGCACAGATACGCAGTATTTT.